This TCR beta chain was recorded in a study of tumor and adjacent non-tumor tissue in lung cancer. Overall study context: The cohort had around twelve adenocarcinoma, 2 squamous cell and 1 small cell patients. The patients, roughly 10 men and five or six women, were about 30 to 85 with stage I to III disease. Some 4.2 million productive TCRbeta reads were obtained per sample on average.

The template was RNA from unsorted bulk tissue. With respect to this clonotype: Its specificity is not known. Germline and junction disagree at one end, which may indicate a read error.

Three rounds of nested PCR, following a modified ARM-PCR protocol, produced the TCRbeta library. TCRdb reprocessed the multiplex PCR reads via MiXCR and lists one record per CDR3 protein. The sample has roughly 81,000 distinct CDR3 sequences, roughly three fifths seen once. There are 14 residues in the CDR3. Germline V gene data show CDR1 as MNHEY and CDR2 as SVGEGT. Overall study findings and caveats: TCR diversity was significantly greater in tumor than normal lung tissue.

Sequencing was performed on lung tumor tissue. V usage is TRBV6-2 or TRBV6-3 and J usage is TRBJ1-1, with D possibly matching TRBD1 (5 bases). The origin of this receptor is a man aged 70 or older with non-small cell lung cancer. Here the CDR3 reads CGSSYKGADTEAFF. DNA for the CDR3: TGTGGCAGCAGTTACAAGGGCGCGGACACCGAAGCTTTCTTT.